What follows are 14 T cell receptor beta chains derived from one specimen sequenced in a study of blood T cell repertoires in COVID-19. Using immunoSEQ multiplex PCR, the repertoire was profiled, and TCRdb retains in-frame clones only, with some absent. The sample lists about 56,000 clones, 89% occurring once. Sequenced sample: peripheral blood. Every receptor here comes from a human donor in a cohort sampled during active COVID-19.

V is TRBV2 and J is TRBJ1-1, with TRBD1 matching 10 bases. Per germline, CDR1 SNHLY and CDR2 FYNNEI. The CDR3 totals 15 residues. The V gene end was trimmed by 4 bases and the J gene end by 3 bases; junction bases not matched to a gene: 5. DNA of the CDR3: TGTGCCAGCAGTGTTGGGACAGGGGCTTACACTGAAGCTTTCTTT. Translating it yields CASSVGTGAYTEAFF. Supplemented by reference TRBV2 and TRBJ1-1, the full variable domain reads EPEVTQTPSHQVTQMGQEVILRCVPISNHLYFYWYRQILGQKVEFLVSFYNNEISEKSEIFDDQFSVERPDGSNFTLKIRSTKLEDSAMYFCASSVGTGAYTEAFFGQGTRLTVV.

This chain joins TRBV30 and TRBJ1-3; D is undetermined. This CDR3 is built from 14 residues. Trimming shortened V by 3 bases and J by 0 bases, and 9 bases separated the two germline ends. CDR1 and CDR2 from the germline V gene are GTSNPN and SVGIG (reference sequence). The CDR3 region has the DNA TGTGCCTGGAGGGGAGAACACTCTGGAAACACCATATATTTT. Amino acids: CAWRGEHSGNTIYF. Combining the CDR3 with reference TRBV30 and TRBJ1-3 gives the whole variable domain SQTIHQWPATLVQPVGSPLSLECTVEGTSNPNLYWYRQAAGRGLQLLFYSVGIGQISSEVPQNLSASRPQDRQFILSSKKLLLSDSGFYLCAWRGEHSGNTIYFGEGSWLTVV.

This rearrangement joins TRBV7-9 to TRBJ1-1, with 7 bases aligning to TRBD1. The CDR3 has 13 residues. J lost 5 bases, V lost 5 bases, and 5 bases had no gene match. Looked up from germline, CDR1 is SEHNR and CDR2 is FQNEAQ (reference sequence). The CDR3 protein is CASSVTGVTEAFF. CDR3 bases: TGTGCCAGCAGCGTTACAGGGGTGACTGAAGCTTTCTTT.

The rearrangement joins TRBV7-2 to TRBJ2-1; 11 nucleotides agree with TRBD2. The CDR3 contains 17 residues. V lost 1 base and J lost 4; bases outside the gene matches: 6. Germline CDR1 and CDR2: SGHTA and FQGNSA. CDR3 in amino acids: CASSLGASGGLYNEQFF. The CDR3 DNA sequence: TGTGCCAGCAGCTTAGGAGCTAGCGGGGGGTTGTACAATGAGCAGTTCTTC.

The genes are TRBV11-3 and TRBJ1-6, with D tentatively TRBD1 (5 bases). This CDR3 spans 13 amino acids. V was shortened by 5 bases and J by 6 bases, with 8 bases between the two germline ends. The germline V gene encodes CDR1 SGHNT and CDR2 YENEEA. The CDR3, as DNA: TGTGCCAGCAGCGGAGGGGTTAATTCACCCCTCCACTTT. This gives the protein CASSGGVNSPLHF.

Only one count was recorded for this clone. This chain connects TRBV27 to TRBJ1-1; no clear D gene. Germline CDR1 MNHEY, CDR2 SMNVEV (reference sequence). V lost 2 bases and J lost 1, with 14 bases in between. The CDR3 is made up of 16 amino acids. CDR3 region: CASSLRGGGPNTEAFF. The CDR3 DNA sequence: TGTGCCAGCAGTTTAAGAGGTGGAGGCCCGAACACTGAAGCTTTCTTT.

This CDR3 is CASSYRPTGTGHHEQYF. The CDR3 DNA reads as TGTGCCAGCAGTTACCGGCCGACCGGGACAGGGCACCACGAGCAGTACTTC. The V call is TRBV6-2 or TRBV6-3, the J call TRBJ2-7, with TRBD1 matching 9 bases. Trimming took 2 bases from V and 5 from J; bases not matched to a gene: 13. The CDR3 runs 17 residues. Germline CDR1 is MNHEY and CDR2 is SVGEGT.

This clone was seen a handful of times. V is TRBV19 and J is TRBJ1-2; 8 bases are a match to TRBD1. CDR1 is LNHDA and CDR2 is SQIVND in the germline V gene (reference sequence). There are 14 residues in the CDR3. Trimming took 6 bases from V and 4 from J; bases not matched to a gene: 7. In DNA, the CDR3 is TGTGCCAGTAGCCTGGACAGGGCCTCCTATGGCTACACCTTC. Translation gives CASSLDRASYGYTF.

The V gene is TRBV9, the J gene TRBJ2-3; 10 positions agree with TRBD2. With 4 bases clipped from V and 1 base from J, the junction kept 3 bases outside the gene matches. There are 15 residues in the CDR3. Germline V lookup: CDR1 SGDLS, CDR2 YYNGEE. CDR3: CASSLTSGGTDTQYF. In nucleotides, the CDR3 is TGTGCCAGCAGCTTAACTAGCGGGGGCACAGATACGCAGTATTTT. The full variable domain, in which reference TRBV9 and TRBJ2-3 provide the parts outside the CDR3, is DSGVTQTPKHLITATGQRVTLRCSPRSGDLSVYWYQQSLDQGLQFLIQYYNGEERAKGNILERFSAQQFPDLHSELNLSSLELGDSALYFCASSLTSGGTDTQYFGPGTRLTVL.

This sequence joins TRBV9 and TRBJ2-1, with TRBD2 matching 8 bases. The CDR3 length is 16 residues. V gave up 0 bases and J gave up 6 bases; unmatched junction bases: 8. Germline V CDR1 and CDR2: SGDLS, YYNGEE. The chain's CDR3 is CASSVVGTGGFNEQFF. In DNA form, the CDR3 reads TGTGCCAGCAGCGTAGTGGGAACGGGGGGGTTCAATGAGCAGTTCTTC.

The chain recombines TRBV7-9 with TRBJ2-2; no definite D call. Per the germline V gene, CDR1 is SEHNR and CDR2 is FQNEAQ (reference sequence). The CDR3 spans 15 residues. V gave up 0 bases and J gave up 2 bases, with 7 bases separating them. This chain's CDR3 is CASSLAPVNTGELFF. CDR3 nucleotides: TGTGCCAGCAGCTTAGCGCCGGTAAACACCGGGGAGCTGTTTTTT.

This rearrangement joins TRBV2 to TRBJ1-5, with 7 bases that match TRBD1. The CDR3 consists of 16 residues. Trimming took 4 bases from V and 3 from J; bases not matched to a gene: 9. The germline V gene encodes CDR1 SNHLY and CDR2 FYNNEI. CDR3 loop: CASSAGDRLINQPQHF. Here the CDR3 DNA reads TGTGCCAGCAGTGCGGGGGACAGACTGATCAATCAGCCCCAGCATTTT.

The chain carries TRBV5-5 and TRBJ2-7; D is possibly TRBD1 (7 bases). The ends were cut back, 4 bases at V and 4 bases at J, with 12 bases in the middle. CDR3 length: 13 residues. Per the germline V gene, CDR1 is SGHKS and CDR2 is YYEKEE (reference sequence). In DNA form, the CDR3 reads TGTGCCAGCAGCGTACAGGGGACTTACGAGCAGTACTTC. This sequence encodes CASSVQGTYEQYF.

The gene calls are TRBV27 and TRBJ1-6; 7 bases align to TRBD1. The CDR3 length is 16 residues. CDR1 is MNHEY and CDR2 is SMNVEV in the germline V gene (reference sequence). V was clipped by 5 bases and J by 8 bases; unmatched bases: 12. CDR3 region: CASSLQGRRMDSPLHF. For the CDR3, the DNA is TGTGCCAGCAGTCTACAGGGGAGAAGGATGGATTCACCCCTCCACTTT.